This T cell receptor beta chain was captured in a study of CD8 T cells in ankylosing spondylitis. Between the trimmed V and J ends, which lost 2 bases and 1 base, there was a span of 6 bases. Germline lookup yields CDR1 KGHSH and CDR2 LQKENI. The CDR3 covers 14 residues. Preparation of TCR beta libraries was done by quantitative 5'-RACE with molecular barcodes. TCRdb passed the 5' RACE reads through MiXCR, listing each CDR3 protein once. The sample includes fewer than 250,000 distinct CDR3 sequences, about 10% of them seen just once. This clonotype was counted at least ten times. Its antigen is undetermined. Broader study findings: Characteristic, it appeared, of ankylosing spondylitis blood was a TCR beta motif of roughly 8 highly homologous variants. The authors reported significant enrichment of disease-linked clones in matched ankylosing spondylitis synovial fluid. In reactive arthritis synovial fluid and blood, some motif variants had been reported before.

The sample comprised blood, either unsorted or a sorted T cell fraction (not recorded which). The clonotype was recovered from a male donor with ankylosing spondylitis or in good health (not recorded which). The rearrangement uses TRBV18 and TRBJ1-5; D not resolved. CDR3 DNA: TGTGCCAGCTCACCAGGGGTAAGCAATCAGCCCCAGCATTTT. Amino acid sequence: CASSPGVSNQPQHF.